The clone carrying this T cell receptor (beta chain) was counted once. As handled by the study authors: Estimation of nucleated cell counts relied on the amplification of reference gene primers. Sequencing was performed with immunoSEQ multiplex PCR; in TCRdb, only in-frame clones are kept and a portion is missing. Clone size and the V and J calls come from that table; the DNA yielded D and trimming. Of around 250,000 clones listed, about four fifths are singletons. The data were obtained in a study of blood T cell repertoires in COVID-19. Study-wide background: Acute-phase and convalescent COVID-19 samples originated in the United States, Italy and Spain. T cells, B-cell-depleted T cells, or PBMCs provided the cDNA or gDNA that served as material.

Trimming took off 4 bases at V and 1 base at J, with 8 bases between the two ends. Germline assignment: CDR1 LNHDA and CDR2 SQIVND (reference sequence). The CDR3 is made up of 13 amino acids. The clonotype comes from a man aged 30-40 years who had recovered from COVID-19. The V gene is TRBV19, the J gene TRBJ2-7; a weak D match, TRBD1 (6 bases). Specimen: peripheral blood. The DNA of the CDR3 is TGTGCCAGTAGTAACGGACAGTCCTACGAGCAGTACTTC. It translates to CASSNGQSYEQYF.